This entry is about one T cell receptor (beta chain). Its antigen remains unknown. The data derive from a study of long-term antiretroviral therapy in people with HIV. Whole-study findings and limits: Clones with expansion before ART led the repertoire at all time points.

V was shortened by 4 bases and J by 4 bases, with 9 bases between the two germline ends. Germline lookup yields CDR1 SGHKS and CDR2 YYEKEE (reference sequence). The CDR3 contains 14 residues. There were no participants with HIV treated outside the United States. Samples were assayed with immunoSEQ v3.0 at survey level. Here immunoSEQ multiplex PCR was the method, and the copy in TCRdb shows in-frame clones only, minus some. Among 15,000 to 20,000 clones listed, less than 85% were seen once. The material sequenced was unsorted PBMCs, taken 2.9 years after starting antiretroviral therapy. The TCR comes from a woman aged 25-40 years with HIV. The chain has TRBV5-5 and TRBJ1-6, with D hard to call. The DNA of the CDR3 is TGTGCCAGCAGCACCAACGGGTATAATTCACCCCTCCACTTT. Amino acids: CASSTNGYNSPLHF.